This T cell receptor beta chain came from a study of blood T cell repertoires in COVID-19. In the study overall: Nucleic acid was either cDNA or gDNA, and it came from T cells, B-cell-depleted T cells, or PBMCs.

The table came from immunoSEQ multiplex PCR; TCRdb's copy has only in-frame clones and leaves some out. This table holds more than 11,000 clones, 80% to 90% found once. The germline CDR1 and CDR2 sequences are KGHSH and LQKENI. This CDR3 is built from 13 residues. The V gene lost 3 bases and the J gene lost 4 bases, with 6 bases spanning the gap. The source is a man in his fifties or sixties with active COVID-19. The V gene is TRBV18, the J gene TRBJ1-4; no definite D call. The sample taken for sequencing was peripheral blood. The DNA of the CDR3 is TGTGCCAGCTCACCGGGAGTTAATGAAAAACTGTTTTTT. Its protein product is CASSPGVNEKLFF.